These 18 T cell receptor beta chains share one sample of origin, sequenced in a study of beta chain features in type 1 diabetes. Expressed TCRB transcripts were sequenced, since all the RNA that had been isolated was reverse transcribed. Data came from immunoSEQ multiplex PCR; TCRdb stores just in-frame clones and leaves some out. The sample lists fewer than 200,000 clones, approximately 13% occurring once. Sequences were obtained from central memory CD4+ T cells from blood. These receptors were taken from a woman under 30 in good health.

This clone was seen a few times. J is TRBJ2-2 and V is TRBV7-3; 9 nucleotides agree with TRBD2. The CDR3 has 17 amino acids. Per germline, CDR1 SGHTA and CDR2 FQGTGA. With 2 bases clipped from V and 4 bases from J, the junction kept 8 bases outside the gene matches. CDR3 DNA: TGTGCCAGCAGCTTATCCCCTACTAGCGGGTTCACCGGGGAGCTGTTTTTT. It yields the protein CASSLSPTSGFTGELFF.

This chain connects TRBV15 to TRBJ1-5; D possibly corresponds to TRBD1 (6 bases). The germline CDR1 and CDR2 sequences are LNHNV and YYDKDF (reference sequence). The CDR3 sequence is 17 residues long. V lost 1 base and J 4 bases, leaving 17 bases between the germline ends. The DNA for the CDR3 is TGTGCCACCAGCAGAGGTTTAGCAGGGGTCGGGAATCAGCCCCAGCATTTT. Translating gives CATSRGLAGVGNQPQHF.

This chain links TRBV18 with TRBJ2-2; TRBD2 agrees at 14 bases. CDR1 is KGHSH, CDR2 LQKENI, per germline. CDR3 size: 17 residues. The trim removed 4 bases at V and 5 bases at J, leaving 6 bases unmatched. CDR3 DNA sequence: TGTGCCAGCTCACTGGGGACTAGCGGGAGTGGAACCGGGGAGCTGTTTTTT. Translating it yields CASSLGTSGSGTGELFF.

This clone was seen a few times. The CDR3 DNA sequence: TGTGCCTGGAGTGACAGGGGGAGCGAGGGTACGCAGTATTTT. This codes for CAWSDRGSEGTQYF. The chain uses TRBV30 and TRBJ2-3; 8 bases are a match to TRBD1. The V gene end was trimmed by 1 base and the J gene end by 8 bases; junction bases not matched to a gene: 8. Germline V gene data show CDR1 as GTSNPN and CDR2 as SVGIG (reference sequence). This CDR3 has 14 amino acids.

This clone has only a few counts. This chain joins TRBV29-1 and TRBJ2-3, with D possibly being TRBD1 (5 bases). The CDR3 length is 14 residues. Germline CDR1 SQVTM, CDR2 ANQGSEA. Trimming removed 3 bases at V and 5 bases at J, with 15 bases between. The DNA of the CDR3 is TGCAGCGTTGACGGCAGGGTAGGGCAAGATACGCAGTATTTT. Its protein is CSVDGRVGQDTQYF.

This clone was recorded a few times. The chain recombines TRBV27 with TRBJ2-7; D call uncertain. Germline V gives CDR1 MNHEY, CDR2 SMNVEV (reference sequence). Deletions cut 3 bases from V and 6 bases from J, with 12 bases between. This CDR3 comprises 13 residues. Here the CDR3 DNA reads TGTGCCAGCAGTTTCAGGCTATCGGTCGAGCAGTACTTC. It specifies CASSFRLSVEQYF.

This sequence joins TRBV21-1 and TRBJ2-4; the D segment call TRBD1 is taken from the table without a DNA check. TRBV21-1 is classified as a pseudogene. The CDR3 loop spans 16 amino acids. The CDR3 protein is CASSKEGRQVENIQYF. The CDR3 DNA sequence: TGTGCCAGCAGCAAAGAGGGGCGGCAGGTAGAAAACATTCAGTACTTC.

This clone was found a few times. The V gene is TRBV30, the J gene TRBJ2-2; D possibly corresponds to TRBD1 (6 bases). Trimming removed 4 bases at V and 1 base at J, with 7 bases between. The CDR3 covers 13 residues. Germline values: CDR1 GTSNPN, CDR2 SVGIG (reference sequence). CDR3 DNA: TGTGCCTGGATAGGGGGGAACACCGGGGAGCTGTTTTTT. Its translation: CAWIGGNTGELFF.

V gene TRBV5-4 combines with J gene TRBJ1-4; D is ambiguous. The V gene lost 1 base and the J gene lost 5 bases, with 9 bases spanning the gap. Looked up from germline, CDR1 is SGHNT and CDR2 is YYREEE (reference sequence). The CDR3 is made up of 14 amino acids. The DNA of the CDR3 is TGTGCCAGCAGCTTGTCACTGCAAAATGAAAAACTGTTTTTT. Protein sequence: CASSLSLQNEKLFF.

The chain combines TRBV11-2 with TRBJ2-5; 9 bases map to TRBD2. CDR1 is SGHAT, CDR2 FQNNGV, per germline. With V trimmed by 3 bases and J by 1 base, 3 bases remained unmatched. The CDR3 loop spans 15 amino acids. The CDR3 loop is CASSFGSGGQETQYF. In DNA form, the CDR3 reads TGTGCCAGCAGCTTTGGTAGCGGGGGCCAAGAGACCCAGTACTTC.

This clone was counted between two and nine times. The V call is TRBV6-6, the J call TRBJ2-7; a possible D gene is TRBD2 (5 bases). This CDR3 contains 16 residues. Per germline, CDR1 MNHNY and CDR2 SVGAGI (reference sequence). V lost 0 bases and J lost 5, with 17 bases in between. In DNA, the CDR3 is TGTGCCAGCAGTTACTCATTTTTTGAGGGAAGCAACGAGCAGTACTTC. It codes for CASSYSFFEGSNEQYF.

The table lists this clone with a few counts. CDR3 DNA: TGCGCCAGCAGCTGGGCCGGGACTAGCGGGGGCAGGGGTGAGCAGTTCTTC. It yields the protein CASSWAGTSGGRGEQFF. The chain combines TRBV5-1 with TRBJ2-1, with TRBD2 identical over 14 bases. Germline assignment: CDR1 SGHRS and CDR2 YFSETQ. The CDR3 contains 17 residues. Germline trimming cut 3 bases from V and 9 bases from J; bases unmatched to any gene: 11.

The rearrangement joins TRBV30 to TRBJ1-1; maybe TRBD1 (5 bases). This CDR3 has 13 residues. V was clipped by 4 bases and J by 5 bases, with 14 bases between them. CDR1 is GTSNPN, CDR2 SVGIG, per germline (reference sequence). The CDR3 DNA reads as TGTGCCTGGATTGGGACTGGGTGGACTGAAGCTTTCTTT. Translation: CAWIGTGWTEAFF.

This clone came up a few times. The chain employs TRBV2 and TRBJ2-3; 10 bases fit TRBD2. The V and J ends lost 4 bases and 2 bases, in that order; junction bases with no gene match: 3. From germline, CDR1 is SNHLY and CDR2 FYNNEI. CDR3 length: 15 amino acids. This CDR3 reads CASSGTSGFTDTQYF. In DNA form, the CDR3 reads TGTGCCAGCAGTGGGACTAGCGGATTCACAGATACGCAGTATTTT.

V and J are TRBV29-1 and TRBJ2-7; 14 nucleotides agree with TRBD2. CDR1 and CDR2 from the germline V gene are SQVTM and ANQGSEA. CDR3 length equals 13 residues. The junction had 5 bases not matched to a gene; V was cut back by 7 bases and J by 6 bases. CDR3 DNA sequence: TGCAGCGCCGTGACTAGCGGGAGGGCCGAGCAGTACTTC. As protein: CSAVTSGRAEQYF.

This clone was seen a few times. This chain links TRBV2 with TRBJ2-5; D is perhaps TRBD1 (6 bases). This CDR3 region has 11 residues. From germline, CDR1 is SNHLY and CDR2 FYNNEI. Trimming pared 11 bases from V and 3 bases from J, leaving 10 bases between. CDR3 nucleotide sequence: TGTGCCTTGTGGACAGAAGAGACCCAGTACTTC. This sequence encodes CALWTEETQYF.

The chain uses TRBV7-9 and TRBJ2-5; 8 bases are shared with TRBD2. The CDR3 loop spans 15 amino acids. Per the germline V gene, CDR1 is SEHNR and CDR2 is FQNEAQ (reference sequence). Germline trimming cut 1 base from V and 5 bases from J; bases unmatched to any gene: 6. The CDR3 spells CASSLVSGIPETQYF. In nucleotides, the CDR3 is TGTGCCAGCAGCTTAGTTAGCGGGATACCTGAGACCCAGTACTTC.

The sample holds a few counts of this clone. The chain carries TRBV27 and TRBJ2-7; tentatively, D is TRBD1 (6 bases). The length of the CDR3 is 15 residues. Looked up from germline, CDR1 is MNHEY and CDR2 is SMNVEV (reference sequence). V was cut by 6 bases and J by 0 bases, with 15 bases left in between. CDR3 protein: CASRQGQSSSYEQYF. DNA of the CDR3: TGTGCCAGCAGACAAGGACAGTCGAGCTCCTACGAGCAGTACTTC.